Listed here are 28 T cell receptor beta chains from one sample, sequenced in a study of cytomegalovirus exposure and HLA in healthy donors. A multiplex PCR was run with 60 Vbeta primers and 13 Jbeta primers. The protocol was immunoSEQ multiplex PCR, while the TCRdb copy is restricted to in-frame clones and leaves out a portion. In the table there are under 250,000 clones, over 60% of which are singletons. What was sequenced was PBMCs. Source of these receptors: a male donor in good health and CMV-seronegative.

The chain is built from TRBV27 and TRBJ1-1; the match to TRBD1 covers 9 bases. V shed 6 bases and J 4 bases; nucleotides not matched to a gene: 18. The germline CDR1 and CDR2 sequences are MNHEY and SMNVEV (reference sequence). This CDR3 contains 18 residues. The CDR3 DNA follows: TGTGCCAGCAGACACTACAGGGGGCCCACCGGAAGAGTCACTGAAGCTTTCTTT. Its protein product is CASRHYRGPTGRVTEAFF.

V gene TRBV7-8 combines with J gene TRBJ2-5, with TRBD2 identical over 12 bases. Germline CDR1 SGHVS, CDR2 FQNEAQ. The J segment lost 2 bases and the V segment lost 4 bases, leaving 8 bases of the junction unmatched. CDR3 length: 17 residues. This CDR3 is CASSSRLAGVPQETQYF. The CDR3 DNA sequence: TGTGCCAGCAGCTCCAGACTAGCGGGGGTGCCACAAGAGACCCAGTACTTC. The variable domain in full, with the rest retrieved from reference TRBV7-8 and TRBJ2-5, is GAGVSQSPRYKVAKRGQDVALRCDPISGHVSLFWYQQALGQGPEFLTYFQNEAQLDKSGLPSDRFFAERPEGSVSTLKIQRTQQEDSAVYLCASSSRLAGVPQETQYFGPGTRLLVL.

This clone was picked up a small number of times. This chain joins TRBV7-7 and TRBJ2-7; the match to TRBD1 covers 11 bases. Trimming cost V 4 bases and J 2 bases; bases outside gene matches: 4. Germline CDR1 reads SSHAT; CDR2 reads FNYEAQ (reference sequence). The CDR3 spans 15 residues. The CDR3 protein is CASSSGQGGTYEQYF. CDR3 DNA: TGTGCCAGCAGCTCGGGACAGGGGGGTACCTACGAGCAGTACTTC.

The chain has TRBV7-3 and TRBJ1-3; D gene unclear. Between the trimmed V and J ends, which lost 7 bases and 2 bases, there was a span of 9 bases. This CDR3 contains 13 residues. CDR1 is SGHTA and CDR2 is FQGTGA in the germline V gene. The CDR3 nucleotides are TGTGCCAGCACCATAACTACTGGAAACACCATATATTTT. Translated: CASTITTGNTIYF.

CDR3 loop: CASSQPGLAGSTDTQYF. The CDR3, as DNA: TGTGCCAGCAGTCAACCGGGTCTAGCGGGGAGCACAGATACGCAGTATTTT. V is TRBV27 and J is TRBJ2-3; TRBD2 matches 9 bases. J was trimmed by 0 bases and V by 5 bases; bases with no gene match: 9. Germline V gives CDR1 MNHEY, CDR2 SMNVEV (reference sequence). There are 17 residues in the CDR3.

The CDR3 region has the DNA TGTGCCAGCAGGATCCAGGGAGCTTTCTTT. Translating gives CASRIQGAFF. The genes are TRBV2 and TRBJ1-1; tentative D call: TRBD1 (5 bases). V was pared by 6 bases and J by 10 bases, with 9 bases between. CDR1 and CDR2 from the germline V gene are SNHLY and FYNNEI. The CDR3 is 10 residues long.

The chain has TRBV7-2 and TRBJ2-3; a weak D match, TRBD2 (7 bases). This CDR3 is 18 amino acids long. Germline V gene sequence: CDR1 SGHTA, CDR2 FQGNSA. Trimming left V 5 bases short and J 1 base short, with 22 bases between. For the CDR3, the DNA is TGTGCCAGCAGCAATGTCGGGCCGGGGGGCCTTGGCACAGATACGCAGTATTTT. Translation gives CASSNVGPGGLGTDTQYF.

The chain carries TRBV9 and TRBJ2-5, with TRBD2 matching over 11 bases. TRBJ2-7 explains the end of the DNA better; the J call may be wrong. The germline V gene has CDR1 SGDLS and CDR2 YYNGEE. CDR3 length: 14 amino acids. CDR3 in DNA: TGTGCCAGCAGCGCGGGACTAGCGGAGTACGAGCAGTACTTC. Amino acid sequence: CASSAGLAEYEQYF.

In nucleotides, the CDR3 is TGTGCCAGCAGCCCCGGGGGGGCCGTATATGAGCAGTTCTTC. Translated, it gives CASSPGGAVYEQFF. The chain uses TRBV6-5 and TRBJ2-1; 8 positions agree with TRBD2. Germline CDR1 MNHEY, CDR2 SVGAGI. The CDR3 has 14 amino acids. The trim removed 6 bases at V and 8 bases at J, leaving 9 bases unmatched.

This clone was found a few times. This chain uses TRBV30 with TRBJ2-6, with TRBD1 matching over 7 bases. V lost 4 bases and J lost 7; bases outside the gene matches: 4. This CDR3 is built from 13 residues. The germline CDR1 and CDR2 sequences are GTSNPN and SVGIG (reference sequence). CDR3 bases: TGTGCCTGGAACAGGGGCGACGCCAACGTCCTGACTTTC. This gives the protein CAWNRGDANVLTF.

The CDR3 here is CASSQTQGWETQYF. CDR3 nucleotides: TGTGCCAGCAGCCAGACTCAGGGTTGGGAGACCCAGTACTTC. The chain is built from TRBV7-6 and TRBJ2-5; D possibly corresponds to TRBD1 (5 bases). CDR3 size: 14 residues. V dropped 5 bases and J dropped 5 bases, with 15 bases sitting between them. CDR1 and CDR2 (germline): SGHVS, FNYEAQ.

CDR3 residues: CASSLAGTEYEQYF. The CDR3 region has the DNA TGTGCCAGCAGCTTGGCCGGGACAGAGTACGAGCAGTACTTC. This chain connects TRBV5-5 to TRBJ2-7; TRBD1 matches 7 bases. Germline CDR1 reads SGHKS; CDR2 reads YYEKEE (reference sequence). CDR3 length equals 14 residues. The V gene end was trimmed by 0 bases and the J gene end by 4 bases; junction bases not matched to a gene: 4.

The chain has TRBV28 and TRBJ2-3; 11 nucleotides agree with TRBD2. The germline CDR1 and CDR2 sequences are MDHEN and SYDVKM. CDR3 size: 15 residues. V was pared by 5 bases and J by 3 bases, with 4 bases of the junction left unmatched. This chain's CDR3 is CASSTSSGGTDTQYF. In nucleotides, the CDR3 is TGTGCCAGCAGTACCTCTAGCGGGGGGACAGATACGCAGTATTTT.

The chain is built from TRBV29-1 and TRBJ2-5, with TRBD1 as a possible D gene (5 bases). The CDR3 consists of 13 residues. V lost 7 bases and J lost 1, with 13 bases in between. The germline V gene encodes CDR1 SQVTM and CDR2 ANQGSEA. The CDR3 loop is CSANTGSQETQYF. CDR3 coding DNA: TGCAGCGCCAATACAGGATCCCAAGAGACCCAGTACTTC.

The V call is TRBV4-3, the J call TRBJ2-2; 10 nucleotides line up with TRBD2. V trimming: 0 bases; J trimming: 6 bases; junction bases outside the gene matches: 7. From germline, CDR1 is LGHNA and CDR2 YSLEER. CDR3 length: 17 amino acids. The CDR3 is CASSQELAGATSGELFF. CDR3 sequence (DNA): TGCGCCAGCAGCCAAGAGCTAGCGGGGGCAACCTCCGGGGAGCTGTTTTTT.

The chain employs TRBV2 and TRBJ2-1; 9 bases agree with TRBD1. Germline CDR1 reads SNHLY; CDR2 reads FYNNEI. J gave up 1 base and V 7 bases, and 8 bases lay outside the gene matches. This CDR3 is built from 16 residues. The CDR3 sequence is CASTSQGASSYNEQFF. In DNA, the CDR3 is TGTGCCAGCACCTCACAGGGGGCATCGTCCTACAATGAGCAGTTCTTC.

The CDR3 sequence: CASSTPGQGLTNWWAFF. The CDR3 nucleotides are TGTGCCAGCAGTACTCCGGGACAGGGACTAACAAATTGGTGGGCTTTCTTT. J is TRBJ1-1 and V is TRBV2; TRBD1 matches at 9 bases. The CDR3 totals 17 residues. With V trimmed by 5 bases and J by 11 bases, 21 bases remained unmatched. Germline CDR1 is SNHLY and CDR2 is FYNNEI.

V usage is TRBV5-6 and J usage is TRBJ2-7; TRBD1 is a possible D gene (6 bases). CDR1 and CDR2 from the germline V gene are SGHDT and YYEEEE. V was trimmed by 2 bases and J by 0 bases, leaving 6 bases between them. This CDR3 has 13 residues. The CDR3 sequence: CASSLQGSYEQYF. DNA of the CDR3: TGTGCCAGCAGCTTACAGGGCTCCTACGAGCAGTACTTC.

The chain is built from TRBV7-9 and TRBJ2-3; D is possibly TRBD2 (6 bases). Germline loops: CDR1 SEHNR, CDR2 FQNEAQ (reference sequence). The CDR3 loop spans 17 amino acids. V shed 5 bases and J shed 2 bases, with 20 bases lying between them. CDR3 in amino acids: CASSPPSLAPITDTQYF. CDR3 nucleotide sequence: TGTGCCAGCAGCCCACCTAGTCTAGCGCCTATCACAGATACGCAGTATTTT. The full variable domain, rest sourced from reference TRBV7-9 and TRBJ2-3, is DTGVSQNPRHKITKRGQNVTFRCDPISEHNRLYWYRQTLGQGPEFLTYFQNEAQLEKSRLLSDRFSAERPKGSFSTLEIQRTEQGDSAMYLCASSPPSLAPITDTQYFGPGTRLTVL.

The V and J genes are TRBV18 and TRBJ2-7; TRBD1 matches at 7 bases. From germline, CDR1 is KGHSH and CDR2 LQKENI. V trimming: 3 bases; J trimming: 2 bases; junction bases outside the gene matches: 7. This CDR3 contains 15 residues. CDR3 nucleotide sequence: TGTGCCAGCTCACCGGAAACAGGGGTGGCCTACGAGCAGTACTTC. Translated: CASSPETGVAYEQYF.

The chain is built from TRBV4-3 and TRBJ2-1; 9 bases are a match to TRBD2. The trim removed 4 bases at V and 3 bases at J, leaving 4 bases unmatched. Germline CDR1 LGHNA, CDR2 YSLEER. The CDR3 spans 15 residues. The CDR3 DNA sequence: TGCGCCAGCAGCCTCCGAGCGGGAGGCTACAATGAGCAGTTCTTC. Protein: CASSLRAGGYNEQFF.

This clone was detected once. This sequence joins TRBV7-3 and TRBJ1-2; 9 bases line up with TRBD1. Germline assignment: CDR1 SGHTA and CDR2 FQGTGA. The CDR3 spans 19 residues. After removal of 1 base from V and 6 bases from J, the junction contained 18 bases not matched to a gene. The CDR3 loop reads CASSLIGGPPRQGEDGYTF. The CDR3 DNA is TGTGCCAGCAGCTTAATCGGGGGTCCCCCCCGACAGGGGGAGGATGGCTACACCTTC.

The chain is built from TRBV28 and TRBJ2-7; 9 nucleotides line up with TRBD1. V lost 5 bases and J lost 1; bases outside the gene matches: 12. Germline CDR1 and CDR2: MDHEN and SYDVKM. There are 17 residues in the CDR3. The CDR3 sequence: CASSVPSPGQGSYEQYF. In DNA, the CDR3 is TGTGCCAGCAGTGTCCCCTCCCCGGGACAGGGTTCCTACGAGCAGTACTTC.

This clone has just one count. The chain couples TRBV7-6 to TRBJ1-5, with 8 bases matching TRBD1. J was trimmed by 3 bases and V by 1 base; bases with no gene match: 2. The germline V gene has CDR1 SGHVS and CDR2 FNYEAQ. The CDR3 is 15 amino acids. The CDR3 sequence: CASSLGTGNNQPQHF. The CDR3 DNA sequence: TGTGCCAGCAGCTTAGGGACAGGGAACAATCAGCCCCAGCATTTT.

The CDR3 sequence is CASSFSGNTIYF. The CDR3 DNA reads TGTGCCAGCAGCTTCAGCGGCAACACCATATATTTT. The chain carries TRBV13 and TRBJ1-3; no clear D gene. The germline V and J ends were trimmed by 3 bases and 7 bases, with 7 bases remaining between them. This CDR3 spans 12 amino acids. Germline CDR1 and CDR2: PRHDT and FYEKMQ (reference sequence).

V and J are TRBV5-1 and TRBJ2-7; 8 bases map to TRBD1. J was trimmed by 4 bases and V by 5 bases; bases with no gene match: 11. Germline values: CDR1 SGHRS, CDR2 YFSETQ. The CDR3 totals 15 residues. This CDR3 is CASRSRAGGEYEQYF. The CDR3 nucleotides read TGCGCCAGCAGATCCCGGGCAGGGGGCGAATACGAGCAGTACTTC.

The rearrangement joins TRBV30 to TRBJ2-1; 8 bases are shared with TRBD2. V dropped 0 bases and J dropped 7; count of bases not matched to a gene: 8. This CDR3 region has 15 residues. The germline V gene has CDR1 GTSNPN and CDR2 SVGIG (reference sequence). The CDR3 reads CAWSVDGGAGNEQFF. The CDR3 region has the DNA TGTGCCTGGAGTGTTGACGGGGGGGCTGGTAATGAGCAGTTCTTC.

This clone was seen a few times. This chain links TRBV18 with TRBJ1-5, with 9 nucleotides matching TRBD1. CDR1 is KGHSH and CDR2 is LQKENI in the germline V gene. J lost 3 bases, V lost 2 bases, and 8 bases had no gene match. The CDR3 is 17 amino acids. The CDR3 region is CASSPNRGQGNNQPQHF. The DNA of the CDR3 is TGTGCCAGCTCACCAAACAGGGGACAGGGCAACAATCAGCCCCAGCATTTT.